A selection of T cell receptor beta chains follows, all from one sample in a study of cytomegalovirus exposure and HLA in healthy donors. Method: immunoSEQ multiplex PCR; TCRdb's copy keeps in-frame clones and lacks some. This sample yields 100,000 to 150,000 clones, of which approximately 78% are seen a single time; approximately 3.8% belongs to the top ten. The sequencing sample was made of PBMCs. All receptors derive from a man aged 35 to 55 in good health and CMV-seronegative. Both conserved end residues are trimmed from each CDR3. Where a row states a size, it is once, few, many or the class of an expanded clone; other rows omit it.

abundance	j_gene	v_gene	CDR3aa
.	TRBJ2-3	TRBV6-4	ASSAGASTDTQY
.	TRBJ2-7	TRBV18	ASSPALTDYSYEQY
.	TRBJ2-1	TRBV7-2	ASSPDISYNEQF
.	TRBJ1-5	TRBV27	ASSLTGSNQPQH
few	TRBJ1-5	TRBV28	ASGGVSNQPQH
.	TRBJ1-1	TRBV7-9	ASSLEGARGTEAF
.	TRBJ1-5	TRBV10-2	ASSESRSDQPQH
.	TRBJ1-1	TRBV11-2	ASSEQENTEAF
.	TRBJ2-7	TRBV28	ASQGQGPYEQY
.	TRBJ2-7	TRBV27	ASSGRTGLYEQY
.	TRBJ1-2	TRBV28	ASSLESTGGSGYT
.	TRBJ1-6	TRBV2	ASSPRDRVKSPLH
.	TRBJ1-5	TRBV4-2	ASSQRVRPQH
.	TRBJ1-2	TRBV7-9	ASSQIDRGPWGYT
.	TRBJ2-5	TRBV19	ASSIRGHQQETQY
few	TRBJ1-1	TRBV11-2	ASSLVVTGGTEAF
.	TRBJ2-5	TRBV5-5	ASTYRQGLQETQY
.	TRBJ2-2	TRBV9	ASSPYGRANTGELF
.	TRBJ1-2	TRBV5-1	ASTRGQLPENYGYT
.	TRBJ1-2	TRBV6-1	ASSAENANYGYT
.	TRBJ2-3	TRBV2	ASSGGTDTQY
.	TRBJ2-1	TRBV18	ASSADRKRDYNEQF
once	TRBJ1-2	TRBV29-1	SVGQPPNYGYT
few	TRBJ1-1	TRBV6-5	ASSARGRGTEAF
.	TRBJ2-5	TRBV11-1	ASSLGGQGQETQY
.	TRBJ2-1	TRBV5-5	ASSLVAGNEQF
.	TRBJ1-2	TRBV7-2	ASSSGGGGGYGYT
.	TRBJ2-6	TRBV14	ASSQEGRGTGANVLT
.	TRBJ2-7	TRBV7-2	ASSLGGGTPREQY
.	TRBJ2-1	TRBV28	ASSPGTGAYNEQF
.	TRBJ2-2	TRBV5-1	ASSLGTVPGELF
.	TRBJ2-4	TRBV4-3	ASSQDRATKNIQY
once	TRBJ2-3	TRBV7-9	ASSSTIPTDTQY
.	TRBJ1-1	TRBV2	ASSGDSTEAF
.	TRBJ1-5	TRBV5-1	ASSFTGDQPQH
.	TRBJ1-1	TRBV5-1	ASSPGYYGGNTEAF
.	TRBJ1-4	TRBV30	AWSGTRGMNEKLF
once	TRBJ2-3	TRBV4-3	ASSRRGFGTDTQY
.	TRBJ1-2	TRBV5-1	ASSLGNPGTGGLGGNGYT
.	TRBJ1-1	TRBV7-9	SSSSGTAKTRGTEAF
.	TRBJ1-4	TRBV6-5	ASSYSGQPNEKLF
few	TRBJ2-3	TRBV2	ASPYTDTQY
.	.	TRBV27	ASSSLGTGVSYEQY
.	TRBJ2-7	TRBV6-6	ASSYSPGIASYEQY
.	TRBJ2-5	TRBV29-1	SGDTGGETQY
.	TRBJ2-6	TRBV27	ASSFKGGPSGANVLT
.	TRBJ1-2	TRBV27	ASSPLTGHYGYT
.	TRBJ1-5	TRBV28	ASSPPTGSRNQPQH
.	TRBJ1-2	TRBV7-2	ASRPGRDRVCGYT
.	TRBJ1-5	TRBV10-1	ASVRPQH
.	TRBJ1-1	TRBV27	ASSSDRGQAEAF
.	TRBJ2-2	TRBV7-2	ASSFPPGSESTGELF
.	TRBJ2-7	TRBV5-1	ASFSGQGTYEQY
.	TRBJ2-2	TRBV2	ASSERGTGRNTGELF
.	TRBJ1-1	TRBV19	ASSSGQMNTEAF
few	TRBJ2-2	TRBV6-5	ASTNEDRASGELF
.	TRBJ1-1	TRBV12-5	ASGSLTLENAF
few	TRBJ1-4	TRBV12-5	ASGLTGTDEKLF
few	TRBJ2-6	TRBV6-1	ASSEISGANGLT
.	TRBJ1-1	TRBV2	ASKGELNTEAF